The TCR beta chain under discussion was sequenced for a study of shared clonotypes between healthy human individuals (TCRdb year 2020). As for the study more broadly: A couple of women and three men aged 18 to 49 years were included in the cohort. For each donor, CD4 naive and CD4 memory were each run on three plates, CD8 naive on two plates, and CD8 memory on one plate. The study deeply sequenced blood TCR repertoires of about 5 healthy adults to estimate repertoire size and the extent of clonotype sharing between individuals. To increase sequencing depth and limit assay-specific biases, TCR repertoire library preparation and sequencing were carried out by different laboratories using diverse techniques. Per donor, leukapheresis produced somewhere between about 0.85 and 9.5 billion PBMCs.

TCR CDR3 regions were amplified from genomic DNA by multiplex PCR using the deep immunoSEQ assay. For each cell subset, the extracted genomic DNA was distributed evenly across all wells of several immunoSEQ 96-well plates, and each plate served as one replicate. For sorted subsets, each replicate PCR was loaded with roughly 190 ng genomic DNA, equivalent to some 27,000 T cell genomes. Purified libraries were measured with a Qubit 3.0 fluorometer, size-checked on a Bioanalyzer 2100, and measured again with the KAPA Library Quantification kit. Every immunoSEQ 96-well plate was sequenced on a dedicated single-read 150-cycle Illumina NextSeq 550 flow cell. From the authors' description of their analysis: Because the immunoSEQ output held only junctional sequences and lacked quality scores, the filtering could not match the filtering applied to full-length reads. To assign V/J genes and CDR3, sequences were annotated using PyIR, a Python wrapper for IgBLAST v1.9, with IMGT germline references. Reads with weak V/J assignments (E-value above 1e-6), missing CDR3, stop codons, out-of-frame junctions, or ambiguous translated residues were removed. V3J clonotypes were defined as sequences sharing the same inferred V gene, J gene, and CDR3 amino acid sequence. Percentage overlap between repertoires was calculated by dividing the number of shared unique clonotypes by the size of the smaller repertoire. Richness of each repertoire was evaluated using RTK rarefaction, the Chao1 estimator, and Recon v2.1 estimates of unobserved clonotypes. For all TCRbeta clonotypes obtained by the gDNA method from a handful of donors, generation probabilities were computed with OLGA. TCRdb limited this immuneACCESS table to in-frame rearrangements with V and J called. A share of clones is missing; checked studies link under half to unresolved V genes, and the rest is unexplained. Clonal size and the V and J genes are those of that table, whereas D and trimming came from the DNA. The sample table records some 740,000 clones; roughly 92% of these occur just once. The ten largest clones represent about 24% of the sample.

CD8 naive samples were obtained by positive selection for CCR7 among CD45RO-negative cells, yielding a CD45RA+CCR7+ population from which TemRA cells were excluded. Healthy HIV-negative adults with no recently reported acute infections or vaccinations were included as donors. Every donor was a Caucasian adult living in Nashville, Tennessee, USA. After blood collection by leukapheresis, PBMCs were isolated using Ficoll-Histopaque density gradient centrifugation and then cryopreserved in the vapor phase of liquid nitrogen. Analytical flow cytometry was used to check the purity and quantity of every magnetically sorted T cell population. From each sorted fraction, genomic DNA was isolated and quantified by UV absorbance on a Nanodrop 2000c. Worth noting for this clone: What antigen it recognizes has not been identified. Per-base quality was not reported, and no clone a single base away is much larger than it.

Overall study outcomes, separate from this receptor: Compared with non-shared clonotypes, the clonotypes found in all four sorted-subset donors had higher generation probabilities. Because the study included a small number of donors, the genetic and exposure-history diversity represented was limited. Estimated clonotype richness was generally larger for naive than for memory subsets. Pairwise subsampling led to the expectation that sequencing depth would affect the degree of clonotype sharing among donors. Sampling was limited to blood, and TCR repertoires in tissue likely differ from TCR repertoires in blood. Across a few donors, approximately 5% of naive CD4, approximately 3.6% of naive CD8, under 2.5% of memory CD4, and approximately 0.4% of memory CD8 clonotypes were shared. Rarefaction of sorted-subset datasets indicated incomplete sequencing despite the large sequencing depth.

In the germline V gene (reference sequence), CDR1 corresponds to LNHDA and CDR2 to SQIVND. Measured from the cysteine to the phenylalanine, the CDR3 is 15 residues long. The entry retains the CDR3 DNA only, 45 bases that are in frame from base 1. V is cut by 1 base and J by 4 bases, and the space between the germline ends is 14 bases. The sequence was obtained from a man between 25 and 39 years old in good health. The V gene is TRBV19 and the J gene is TRBJ2-7, with TRBD2 perhaps the D gene, on 6 matching bases. Sequences were obtained from naive CD8+ T cells sorted from blood. What the cell subset or site label conveys for this sample: CD45RA+CCR7+. The CDR3 is CASSIGWGGPYEQYF. The sequence in DNA is TGTGCCAGTAGTATAGGGTGGGGAGGCCCGTACGAGCAGTACTTC.